What follows describes a single T cell receptor (beta chain). Its antigen is unknown. TCRdb's table, derived via immunoSEQ multiplex PCR, lists solely in-frame clones and lacks some. This sample has 100,000 to 150,000 clones; about 93% occur once, and the top ten carry 5% to 7%. The data derive from a study of T cell responses to AZD1222 COVID-19 vaccine. Study conclusions and caveats: At baseline, just 5 or 6 AZD1222 recipients tested seropositive. Clonal diversity may have been underestimated in mostly white British donors. Repertoire samples came only from after the peak T cell response.

The CDR3 runs 13 residues. Germline loops: CDR1 GTSNPN, CDR2 SVGIG (reference sequence). V lost 5 bases to trimming and J lost 5 bases, with 13 bases between them. Sequences were derived from peripheral blood, sampled on day 0 of AZD1222 vaccination. This rearrangement joins TRBV30 to TRBJ2-1; maybe TRBD1 (6 bases). This TCR was sampled from an adult in good health. CDR3 residues: CAWEGVRNNEQFF. In DNA form, the CDR3 reads TGTGCCTGGGAGGGGGTCCGAAACAATGAGCAGTTCTTC.